This entry lists 17 T cell receptor beta chains sequenced from one sample in a study of cytomegalovirus exposure and HLA in healthy donors. This PCR relied on a set of 60 Vbeta primers and 13 Jbeta primers. Method: immunoSEQ multiplex PCR; TCRdb's copy keeps in-frame clones and lacks some. The sample carries 100,000 or so clones, 76% recorded once. Sequenced input: PBMCs. These receptors were collected from a man aged 35 to 55 in good health and CMV-seronegative.

The CDR3 DNA reads TGTGCCAGCAGTGAAGGGGGACAGGGAAGGTCTGAAGCTTTCTTT. It translates to CASSEGGQGRSEAFF. V gene TRBV2 combines with J gene TRBJ1-1; 9 nucleotides align to TRBD1. Germline CDR1 SNHLY, CDR2 FYNNEI. V shed 1 base, J shed 6 bases, and the junction held 6 bases outside the gene matches. This CDR3 comprises 15 residues.

V usage is TRBV19 and J usage is TRBJ1-1; possibly TRBD1 for D (6 bases). The CDR3 is 13 amino acids. The germline gives CDR1 LNHDA, CDR2 SQIVND (reference sequence). The V and J ends lost 4 bases and 5 bases respectively, with 11 bases between them. CDR3 in DNA: TGTGCCAGTAGTACTTCAGGGGAAACTGAAGCTTTCTTT. This encodes CASSTSGETEAFF.

This chain links TRBV28 with TRBJ2-7, with 7 nucleotides matching TRBD1. The V gene's germline CDR1 is MDHEN and CDR2 SYDVKM. Germline trimming cut 9 bases from V and 0 bases from J; bases unmatched to any gene: 8. This CDR3 is built from 14 residues. In nucleotides, the CDR3 is TGTGCCAGTGCCGGGACAGCTATCTCCTACGAGCAGTACGTC. Translation: CASAGTAISYEQYV.

The chain is built from TRBV5-4 and TRBJ2-5; the D gene is possibly TRBD1 (5 bases). This CDR3 region has 13 residues. The germline gives CDR1 SGHNT, CDR2 YYREEE (reference sequence). The ends were cut back, 5 bases at V and 6 bases at J, with 14 bases in the middle. CDR3 protein: CASRLDSGKTQYF. DNA for the CDR3: TGTGCCAGCAGACTTGACAGTGGAAAGACCCAGTACTTC.

This clone was recorded a few times. This sequence joins TRBV27 and TRBJ2-5; 7 bases are shared with TRBD2. In germline, CDR1 is MNHEY, CDR2 SMNVEV (reference sequence). The CDR3 contains 15 residues. With V trimmed by 6 bases and J by 2 bases, 9 bases remained unmatched. CDR3 in DNA: TGTGCCAGCAGGCCGCTCTGGGGGGGGCAAGAGACCCAGTACTTC. It codes for CASRPLWGGQETQYF.

J is TRBJ2-7 and V is TRBV5-6; a possible D gene is TRBD1 (6 bases). The CDR3 length is 13 residues. Trimming removed 4 bases at V and 0 bases at J, with 8 bases between. Per germline, CDR1 SGHDT and CDR2 YYEEEE. Here the CDR3 DNA reads TGTGCCAGCAGCAAGGGACACTCCTACGAGCAGTACGTC. This gives the protein CASSKGHSYEQYV.

This chain connects TRBV11-2 to TRBJ1-1; no reliable D call. The CDR3 runs to 13 residues. Trimming removed 4 bases at V and 0 bases at J, with 6 bases between. CDR1 and CDR2 (germline): SGHAT, FQNNGV. The CDR3 coding sequence is TGTGCCAGCAGCTCCGGTCTGAACACTGAAGCTTTCTTT. It encodes CASSSGLNTEAFF. Together with reference TRBV11-2 and TRBJ1-1, the CDR3 gives the full variable domain: EAGVAQSPRYKIIEKRQSVAFWCNPISGHATLYWYQQILGQGPKLLIQFQNNGVVDDSQLPKDRFSAERLKGVDSTLKIQPAKLEDSAVYLCASSSGLNTEAFFGQGTRLTVV.

V gene TRBV5-1 combines with J gene TRBJ1-4; the D is unclear. V was trimmed by 5 bases and J by 8 bases, leaving 22 bases between them. The CDR3 covers 16 residues. Germline V gene lookup returns CDR1 SGHRS and CDR2 YFSETQ. CDR3 nucleotides: TGCGCCAGCAGACTCGGACCGACACGAGGGCAAGAAAAACTGTTTTTT. It codes for CASRLGPTRGQEKLFF.

The chain joins TRBV11-2 to TRBJ1-3; 9 nucleotides line up with TRBD1. Germline V gene sequence: CDR1 SGHAT, CDR2 FQNNGV. The CDR3 has 17 residues. The V segment lost 7 bases and the J segment 0 bases; nucleotides outside the gene matches: 10. The CDR3 DNA follows: TGTGCCAGCACTAGACAGGGGGGCCCCTTCTCTGGAAACACCATATATTTT. Translation gives CASTRQGGPFSGNTIYF.

This clone occurred a few times. V and J are TRBV7-2 and TRBJ1-5; maybe TRBD1 (5 bases). The length of the CDR3 is 17 residues. Germline assignment: CDR1 SGHTA and CDR2 FQGNSA. Trimming removed 5 bases at V and 3 bases at J, with 20 bases between. The CDR3 reads CASSPRVGGVLNQPQHF. For the CDR3, the DNA is TGTGCCAGCAGCCCACGTGTGGGGGGGGTGCTCAATCAGCCCCAGCATTTT.

This clone was recorded once. This chain's CDR3 is CAWSVPGVNYGYTF. The CDR3 nucleotides read TGTGCCTGGAGTGTACCTGGAGTTAACTATGGCTACACCTTC. This chain uses TRBV30 with TRBJ1-2; D not certain. V was clipped by 0 bases and J by 1 base, with 9 bases between them. Germline lookup yields CDR1 GTSNPN and CDR2 SVGIG (reference sequence). The CDR3 spans 14 residues.

CDR3 DNA sequence: TGTGCCAGCACTCTTTCCTTACGGACCGGGGAGCTGTTTTTT. This gives the protein CASTLSLRTGELFF. The V gene is TRBV28, the J gene TRBJ2-2; D remains unclear. Per the germline V gene, CDR1 is MDHEN and CDR2 is SYDVKM. V shed 7 bases and J shed 5 bases, with 14 bases lying between them. CDR3 length: 14 residues.

This chain connects TRBV4-1 to TRBJ2-4, with 9 bases fitting TRBD2. The V segment lost 0 bases and the J segment 2 bases; nucleotides outside the gene matches: 11. Germline loops: CDR1 MGHRA, CDR2 YSYEKL. The CDR3 has 19 residues. CDR3 bases: TGCGCCAGCAGCCAAGAAGGCGGGGGGGACACCGTTTCCAAAAACATTCAGTACTTC. It is translated as CASSQEGGGDTVSKNIQYF.

This chain uses TRBV6-5 with TRBJ2-7; a weak D match, TRBD2 (5 bases). The CDR3 length is 11 residues. Germline CDR1 MNHEY, CDR2 SVGAGI. Trimming took off 5 bases at V and 6 bases at J, with 8 bases between the two ends. CDR3 sequence (DNA): TGTGCCAGCAGTGAGGGTAGCGAGCAGTACGTC. This translates into CASSEGSEQYV.

The J gene is TRBJ2-1, the V gene TRBV30; TRBD2 matches 7 bases. This CDR3 comprises 15 residues. V was clipped by 7 bases and J by 2 bases; unmatched bases: 11. CDR1 and CDR2 from the germline V gene are GTSNPN and SVGIG (reference sequence). As DNA, the CDR3 is TGTGCCTCTGCCGATGGCGGGGGTACCTACAATGAGCAGTTCTTC. Translating gives CASADGGGTYNEQFF.

This sequence joins TRBV19 and TRBJ1-3, with 7 bases fitting TRBD1. The CDR3 has 16 amino acids. CDR1 LNHDA and CDR2 SQIVND come from the germline V gene (reference sequence). Trimming removed 11 bases from V and 0 bases from J; junction bases left unmatched: 13. CDR3 nucleotide sequence: TGTGCCTCACAAAAAAGGACAGGAGACTCTGGAAACACCATATATTTT. Its protein product is CASQKRTGDSGNTIYF.

The J gene is TRBJ1-2, the V gene TRBV7-2; no clear D. The germline CDR1 and CDR2 sequences are SGHTA and FQGNSA. Trimming removed 2 bases from V and 7 bases from J, with 14 bases in between. The CDR3 loop spans 14 amino acids. The CDR3, as DNA: TGTGCCAGCAGCTTAAACAAGGGAGCCGGTGGCTACACCTTC. Translating it yields CASSLNKGAGGYTF. Using reference TRBV7-2 and TRBJ1-2 for the parts outside the CDR3, the full variable domain is GAGVSQSPSNKVTEKGKDVELRCDPISGHTALYWYRQSLGQGLEFLIYFQGNSAPDKSGLPSDRFSAERTGGSVSTLTIQRTQQEDSAVYLCASSLNKGAGGYTFGSGTRLTVV.